This section outlines one TCR beta chain sequence together with its context. The antigen is not known. The source of the sample is a study of a mutant IDH1 vaccine in newly diagnosed glioma. General study findings and limits: Pseudoprogression appeared unlinked to shifts in leading peripheral T cell clonotypes.

Trimming at V came to 3 bases and at J to 7 bases, leaving 5 bases not matched to a gene. The CDR3 length is 13 residues. Looked up from germline, CDR1 is SGHAT and CDR2 is FQNNGV. Time point specified: week 11, during vaccination. Vaccine doses each comprised 300 ug of mutant IDH1 20-mer peptide, with topical imiquimod. The assay was immunoSEQ multiplex PCR, and TCRdb's table has in-frame clones only and misses some. Here the sample spans fewer than 150,000 clones, about nine tenths being singletons. The source was PBMCs, collected from a glioma patient whose treatment included an IDH1 peptide vaccine. The chain carries TRBV11-2 and TRBJ2-7, with TRBD2 matching 8 bases. The source of this sequence is a woman in her forties or fifties with glioma. The CDR3 DNA is TGTGCCAGCAGCTTCCAGGGCGGGGGGGAGCAGTACTTC. Its protein product is CASSFQGGGEQYF.